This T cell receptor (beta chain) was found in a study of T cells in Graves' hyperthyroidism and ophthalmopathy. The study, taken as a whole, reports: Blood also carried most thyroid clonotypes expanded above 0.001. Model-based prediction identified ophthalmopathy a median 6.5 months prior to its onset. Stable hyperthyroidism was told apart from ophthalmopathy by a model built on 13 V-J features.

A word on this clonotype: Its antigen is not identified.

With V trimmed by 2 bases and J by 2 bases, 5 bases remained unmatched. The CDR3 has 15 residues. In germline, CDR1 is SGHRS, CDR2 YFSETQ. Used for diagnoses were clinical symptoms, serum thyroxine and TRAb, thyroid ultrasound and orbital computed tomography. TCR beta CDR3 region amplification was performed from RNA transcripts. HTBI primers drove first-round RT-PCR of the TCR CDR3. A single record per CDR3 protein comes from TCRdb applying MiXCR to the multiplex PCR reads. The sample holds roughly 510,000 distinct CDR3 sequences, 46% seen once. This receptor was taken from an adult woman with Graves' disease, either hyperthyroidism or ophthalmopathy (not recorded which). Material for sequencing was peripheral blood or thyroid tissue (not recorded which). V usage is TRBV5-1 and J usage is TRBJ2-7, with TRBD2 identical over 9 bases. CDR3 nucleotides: TGCGCCAGCAGCTTTAGGACTAGCGAACCCTACGAGCAGTACTTC. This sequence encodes CASSFRTSEPYEQYF. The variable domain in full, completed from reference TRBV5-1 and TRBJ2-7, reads KAGVTQTPRYLIKTRGQQVTLSCSPISGHRSVSWYQQTPGQGLQFLFEYFSETQRNKGNFPGRFSGRQFSNSRSEMNVSTLELGDSALYLCASSFRTSEPYEQYFGPGTRLTVT.